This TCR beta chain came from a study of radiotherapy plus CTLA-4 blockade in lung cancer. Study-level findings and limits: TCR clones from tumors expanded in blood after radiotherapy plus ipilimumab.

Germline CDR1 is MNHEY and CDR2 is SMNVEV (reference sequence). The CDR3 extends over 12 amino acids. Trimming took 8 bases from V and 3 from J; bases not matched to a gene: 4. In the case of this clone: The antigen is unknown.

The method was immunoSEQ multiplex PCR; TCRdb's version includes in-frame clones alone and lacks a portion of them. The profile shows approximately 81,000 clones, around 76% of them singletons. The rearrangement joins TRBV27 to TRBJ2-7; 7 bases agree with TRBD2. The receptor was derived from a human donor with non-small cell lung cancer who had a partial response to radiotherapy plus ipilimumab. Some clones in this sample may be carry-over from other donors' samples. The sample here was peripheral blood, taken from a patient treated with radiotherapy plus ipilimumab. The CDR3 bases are TGTGCCAGCTGGGGGGGGTACTACGAGCAGTACTTC. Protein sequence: CASWGGYYEQYF.